This note documents a single TCR beta chain sequence. Its antigen is undetermined. The CDR3 extends over 13 amino acids. Germline loops: CDR1 MDHEN, CDR2 SYDVKM. V was clipped by 10 bases and J by 4 bases, with 17 bases between them. This record comes from a study of blood T cells in healthy people across ages. Then a second PCR, running roughly 7 to 11 cycles, was carried out with a sample-barcoded 5' primer and a J-beta primer mix. TCRdb itself ran the 5' RACE reads through MiXCR, one entry per CDR3 protein. The profile covers over 1,300,000 distinct CDR3 sequences, with 55% to 75% appearing a single time and approximately 7% taken by the ten largest. Each of the donors had roughly 10 milliliters of peripheral blood drawn into EDTA-treated Vacutainer tubes. Per-sample PBMC isolation yielded at least 7 million cells. Study-wide results and caveats: The unsorted PBMCs prevented any conclusive comparison of naive versus antigen-experienced cells. A roughly linear age-dependent decrease characterized TCR beta diversity per million T cells.

V and J are TRBV28 and TRBJ2-7, with unresolved D. The specimen was blood. The clonotype originates from a man younger than 35 in good health. CDR3 nucleotide sequence: TGTGCCAACAACCCAGATACTTTTTACGAGCAGTACTTC. It yields the protein CANNPDTFYEQYF. The full variable domain, its missing parts supplied by reference TRBV28 and TRBJ2-7, is DVKVTQSSRYLVKRTGEKVFLECVQDMDHENMFWYRQDPGLGLRLIYFSYDVKMKEKGDIPEGYSVSREKKERFSLILESASTNQTSMYLCANNPDTFYEQYFGPGTRLTVT.